The rows below give T cell receptor beta chains drawn from one sample of a study of blood T cell repertoires in COVID-19. Profiling relied on immunoSEQ multiplex PCR, and the TCRdb table lists in-frame clones only, not all of them. In the table there are roughly 60,000 clones, approximately 80% of which are singletons. Sequences were obtained from peripheral blood. The source is a human donor in a cohort sampled during active COVID-19. Both conserved end residues are part of each CDR3. The D gene is left open where the match is weak. Only some rows state a clone size, as once, few, many or a class for expanded clones.

d_gene: NA
j_gene: TRBJ1-2
abundance: NA
v_gene: TRBV29-1
CDR3aa: CSVLVGGLVYGYTF
CDR3nt: TGCAGCGTGCTGGTCGGCGGCCTCGTCTATGGCTACACCTTC

d_gene: NA
j_gene: TRBJ2-1
abundance: NA
v_gene: TRBV6-1
CDR3aa: CASSEAGDEQFF
CDR3nt: TGTGCCAGCAGTGAAGCGGGAGATGAGCAGTTCTTC

d_gene: NA
j_gene: TRBJ2-7
abundance: NA
v_gene: TRBV2
CDR3aa: CASSWAQHEQYF
CDR3nt: TGTGCCAGCAGCTGGGCCCAGCACGAGCAGTACTTC

d_gene: NA
j_gene: TRBJ2-1
abundance: NA
v_gene: TRBV28
CDR3aa: CASREAGSGENYNEQFF
CDR3nt: TGTGCCAGCAGAGAGGCGGGTAGCGGAGAGAACTACAATGAGCAGTTCTTC

d_gene: TRBD1
j_gene: TRBJ2-7
abundance: NA
v_gene: TRBV28
CDR3aa: CASSPTGTGTEQYF
CDR3nt: TGTGCCAGCAGCCCAACCGGGACAGGGACCGAGCAGTACTTC

d_gene: TRBD2
j_gene: TRBJ2-1
abundance: NA
v_gene: TRBV2
CDR3aa: CASSVWRGNNEQFF
CDR3nt: TGTGCCAGCAGTGTTTGGCGGGGGAACAATGAGCAGTTCTTC

d_gene: NA
j_gene: TRBJ2-4
abundance: NA
v_gene: TRBV5-8
CDR3aa: CASSLAVAKNIQYF
CDR3nt: TGTGCCAGCAGCTTGGCCGTAGCCAAAAACATTCAGTACTTC

d_gene: NA
j_gene: TRBJ1-1
abundance: NA
v_gene: TRBV5-1
CDR3aa: CASTLGSGGTEAFF
CDR3nt: TGCGCCAGCACCTTGGGGTCGGGGGGCACTGAAGCTTTCTTT

d_gene: NA
j_gene: TRBJ1-5
abundance: NA
v_gene: TRBV7-2
CDR3aa: CASSVRVDQPQHF
CDR3nt: TGTGCCAGCAGCGTCAGGGTTGATCAGCCCCAGCATTTT

d_gene: TRBD1
j_gene: TRBJ1-5
abundance: NA
v_gene: TRBV6-5
CDR3aa: CASSPLGDRAQPQHF
CDR3nt: TGTGCCAGCAGTCCTCTTGGAGACAGGGCTCAGCCCCAGCATTTT

d_gene: TRBD2
j_gene: TRBJ2-3
abundance: NA
v_gene: TRBV9
CDR3aa: CASSARTSGTSTDTQYF
CDR3nt: TGTGCCAGCAGCGCCCGGACTAGCGGGACTAGCACAGATACGCAGTATTTT

d_gene: TRBD1
j_gene: TRBJ1-4
abundance: NA
v_gene: TRBV4-2
CDR3aa: CASSQSGTGRTTNEKLFF
CDR3nt: TGTGCCAGCAGCCAATCCGGGACAGGAAGAACTACTAATGAAAAACTGTTTTTT

d_gene: TRBD2
j_gene: TRBJ2-5
abundance: few
v_gene: TRBV27
CDR3aa: CASSLSGGGWETQYF
CDR3nt: TGTGCCAGCAGTTTATCTGGCGGGGGATGGGAGACCCAGTACTTC

d_gene: NA
j_gene: TRBJ1-4
abundance: NA
v_gene: TRBV30
CDR3aa: CACTAFGGQREKLFF
CDR3nt: TGTGCCTGTACCGCCTTCGGGGGGCAACGTGAAAAACTGTTTTTT

d_gene: TRBD2
j_gene: TRBJ2-1
abundance: few
v_gene: TRBV19
CDR3aa: CASSMTSGGAIGEQFF
CDR3nt: TGTGCCAGTAGTATGACTAGCGGGGGGGCAATCGGTGAGCAGTTCTTC

d_gene: NA
j_gene: TRBJ1-2
abundance: NA
v_gene: TRBV7-8
CDR3aa: CASSLAIVGTGFLRDYGYTF
CDR3nt: TGTGCCAGCAGCTTAGCGATTGTGGGAACAGGGTTCCTACGTGACTATGGCTACACCTTC

d_gene: NA
j_gene: TRBJ2-5
abundance: once
v_gene: TRBV7-3
CDR3aa: CASSFAPAEETQYF
CDR3nt: TGTGCCAGCAGCTTTGCTCCTGCCGAGGAGACCCAGTACTTC

d_gene: TRBD1
j_gene: TRBJ1-1
abundance: NA
v_gene: TRBV5-1
CDR3aa: CARLGQGAVGAFF
CDR3nt: TGCGCCAGACTCGGGCAGGGGGCGGTTGGGGCTTTCTTT

d_gene: NA
j_gene: TRBJ2-2
abundance: NA
v_gene: TRBV10-3
CDR3aa: CAISESGQTGELFF
CDR3nt: TGTGCCATCAGTGAGTCGGGGCAAACCGGGGAGCTGTTTTTT

d_gene: NA
j_gene: TRBJ2-1
abundance: NA
v_gene: TRBV5-8
CDR3aa: CASSFSLADYNEQFF
CDR3nt: TGTGCCAGCAGCTTTTCCCTAGCAGATTACAATGAGCAGTTCTTC

d_gene: TRBD1
j_gene: TRBJ1-1
abundance: NA
v_gene: TRBV3-1/TRBV3-2
CDR3aa: CASSQGRGRGITEAFF
CDR3nt: TGTGCCAGCAGCCAAGGTCGGGGCAGGGGGATCACTGAAGCTTTCTTT

d_gene: NA
j_gene: TRBJ2-2
abundance: NA
v_gene: TRBV18
CDR3aa: CASSLDRPANTGELFF
CDR3nt: TGTGCCAGCTCACTAGACAGGCCCGCGAACACCGGGGAGCTGTTTTTT

d_gene: TRBD2
j_gene: TRBJ2-1
abundance: NA
v_gene: TRBV7-9
CDR3aa: CASSLGLVDNEQFF
CDR3nt: TGTGCCAGCAGCCTGGGACTAGTGGACAATGAGCAGTTCTTC

d_gene: NA
j_gene: TRBJ1-4
abundance: once
v_gene: TRBV2
CDR3aa: CASSELTANEKLFF
CDR3nt: TGTGCCAGCAGTGAGTTGACAGCGAATGAAAAACTGTTTTTT

d_gene: TRBD2
j_gene: TRBJ2-5
abundance: NA
v_gene: TRBV29-1
CDR3aa: CSVEERGAAETQYF
CDR3nt: TGCAGCGTTGAGGAGCGGGGGGCCGCTGAGACCCAGTACTTC

d_gene: NA
j_gene: TRBJ2-7
abundance: NA
v_gene: TRBV2
CDR3aa: CASSNTWSVFFYEQYF
CDR3nt: TGTGCCAGCAGTAATACCTGGTCAGTTTTTTTCTACGAGCAGTACTTC

d_gene: NA
j_gene: TRBJ2-7
abundance: few
v_gene: TRBV4-1
CDR3aa: CASSQDASSSYEQYF
CDR3nt: TGCGCCAGCAGCCAAGATGCCTCTTCCAGCTACGAGCAGTACTTC

d_gene: TRBD1
j_gene: TRBJ1-4
abundance: few
v_gene: TRBV19
CDR3aa: CASSALMTGSSRGLFF
CDR3nt: TGTGCCAGTAGTGCCCTAATGACAGGGTCCAGTCGCGGACTGTTTTTT

d_gene: NA
j_gene: TRBJ2-7
abundance: NA
v_gene: TRBV7-2
CDR3aa: CASSPASVGEQYF
CDR3nt: TGTGCCAGCAGCCCGGCAAGCGTCGGCGAGCAGTACTTC

d_gene: TRBD1
j_gene: TRBJ1-2
abundance: once
v_gene: TRBV6-5
CDR3aa: CASMTGPNYGYTF
CDR3nt: TGTGCCAGTATGACAGGGCCTAACTATGGCTACACCTTC

d_gene: TRBD1
j_gene: TRBJ2-1
abundance: NA
v_gene: TRBV2
CDR3aa: CASPHSGTGLGNEQFF
CDR3nt: TGTGCCTCACCCCATTCCGGGACAGGGCTGGGGAATGAGCAGTTCTTC

d_gene: NA
j_gene: TRBJ2-4
abundance: NA
v_gene: TRBV12-3/TRBV12-4
CDR3aa: CASSFWAQNIQYF
CDR3nt: TGTGCCAGCAGTTTCTGGGCCCAAAACATTCAGTACTTC

d_gene: NA
j_gene: TRBJ1-1
abundance: NA
v_gene: TRBV7-3
CDR3aa: CASSFNKNTEAFF
CDR3nt: TGTGCCAGCAGCTTTAACAAGAACACTGAAGCTTTCTTT

d_gene: NA
j_gene: TRBJ2-1
abundance: NA
v_gene: TRBV5-8
CDR3aa: CASSLSTDHNEQFF
CDR3nt: TGTGCCAGCAGCTTGTCGACAGACCACAATGAGCAGTTCTTC

d_gene: TRBD1
j_gene: TRBJ2-7
abundance: NA
v_gene: TRBV28
CDR3aa: CASSLPGQGGHEQYF
CDR3nt: TGTGCCAGCAGTTTACCGGGACAGGGGGGCCACGAGCAGTACTTC

d_gene: TRBD1
j_gene: TRBJ2-1
abundance: few
v_gene: TRBV24-1
CDR3aa: CATSDFTGENEQFF
CDR3nt: TGTGCCACCAGTGATTTTACAGGGGAGAATGAGCAGTTCTTC

d_gene: NA
j_gene: TRBJ2-7
abundance: NA
v_gene: TRBV11-2
CDR3aa: CASSLGSWTDSYEQYF
CDR3nt: TGTGCCAGCTCCCTAGGATCATGGACAGACTCCTACGAGCAGTACTTC

d_gene: NA
j_gene: TRBJ2-1
abundance: NA
v_gene: TRBV16
CDR3aa: CASSQGGNEQFF
CDR3nt: TGTGCCAGCAGCCAAGGAGGAAATGAGCAGTTCTTC

d_gene: TRBD2
j_gene: TRBJ2-2
abundance: NA
v_gene: TRBV3-1/TRBV3-2
CDR3aa: CASSPWASGSPGELFF
CDR3nt: TGTGCCAGCAGCCCCTGGGCTAGCGGGAGTCCCGGGGAGCTGTTTTTT

d_gene: TRBD1
j_gene: TRBJ1-3
abundance: NA
v_gene: TRBV6-5
CDR3aa: CASSYGQGNSGNTIYF
CDR3nt: TGTGCCAGCAGTTACGGACAGGGTAACTCTGGAAACACCATATATTTT

d_gene: TRBD2
j_gene: TRBJ2-5
abundance: NA
v_gene: TRBV5-1
CDR3aa: CASSLGGGSTETQYF
CDR3nt: TGCGCCAGCAGCTTGGGTGGCGGGAGCACAGAGACCCAGTACTTC

d_gene: NA
j_gene: TRBJ2-1
abundance: NA
v_gene: TRBV20-1
CDR3aa: CSATFNEQFF
CDR3nt: TGCAGTGCTACCTTCAATGAGCAGTTCTTC